This TCR beta chain stems from a study of blood T cell repertoires in COVID-19. This CDR3 has 12 residues. Germline lookup yields CDR1 MNHNY and CDR2 SVGAGI (reference sequence). V was trimmed by 4 bases and J by 6 bases, leaving 10 bases between them. Profiled with immunoSEQ multiplex PCR; TCRdb holds only in-frame clones, not every one. The sample has about 270,000 clones, approximately 92% seen once. The chain is built from TRBV6-6 and TRBJ2-7; possible D gene TRBD1, 6 bases. The clonotype was recovered from a person aged 18 to 35 with COVID-19, enrolled during active disease. What was sequenced was peripheral blood. This CDR3 is CASSFNRVEQYF. In DNA, the CDR3 is TGTGCCAGCAGTTTCAACAGGGTCGAGCAGTACTTC.